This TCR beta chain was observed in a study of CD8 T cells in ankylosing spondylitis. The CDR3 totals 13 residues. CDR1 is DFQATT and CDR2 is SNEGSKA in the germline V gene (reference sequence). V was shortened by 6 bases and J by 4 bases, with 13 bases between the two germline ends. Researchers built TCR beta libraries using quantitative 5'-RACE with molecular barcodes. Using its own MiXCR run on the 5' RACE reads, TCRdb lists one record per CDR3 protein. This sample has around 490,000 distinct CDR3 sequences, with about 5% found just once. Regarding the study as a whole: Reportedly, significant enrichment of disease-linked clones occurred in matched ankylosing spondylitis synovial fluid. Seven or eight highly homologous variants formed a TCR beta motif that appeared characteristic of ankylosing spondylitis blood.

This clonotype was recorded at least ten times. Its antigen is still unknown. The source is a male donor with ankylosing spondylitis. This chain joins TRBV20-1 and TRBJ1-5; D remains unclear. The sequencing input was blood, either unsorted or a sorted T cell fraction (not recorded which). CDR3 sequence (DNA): TGCAGTGCCACCCGGGCCCAAAATCAGCCCCAGCATTTT. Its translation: CSATRAQNQPQHF.